One sample yielded the 10 T cell receptor beta chains listed below, sequenced in a study of T-cell reconstitution after alpha-beta-depleted transplantation in children. Researchers prepared the TCRbeta library using unique molecular identifiers, the study reports. TCRdb passed the PCR reads through MiXCR, listing each CDR3 protein once. In the table there are 450,000 to 500,000 distinct CDR3 sequences, approximately 13% of which are singletons. The sample in question was PBMCs from the stem cell graft donor, obtained from the stem cell graft. All receptors derive from a human donor who donated a stem cell graft to a child with combined immunodeficiency.

This clonotype was recorded a few times. The chain couples TRBV7-3 to TRBJ2-7; D call uncertain. The CDR3 totals 17 residues. Trimming stripped 0 bases from V and 3 bases from J, with 18 bases between. Germline CDR1 SGHTA, CDR2 FQGTGA. The CDR3 sequence: CASSLTPLPFSIYEQYF. CDR3 DNA sequence: TGTGCCAGCAGCTTAACACCCTTACCGTTTTCTATCTACGAGCAGTACTTC.

V is TRBV7-3 and J is TRBJ2-6; D perhaps matches TRBD1 (5 bases). Trimming pared 3 bases from V and 1 base from J, leaving 7 bases between. The CDR3 has 15 residues. Germline V gene lookup returns CDR1 SGHTA and CDR2 FQGTGA. CDR3: CASSLTASGANVLTF. In nucleotides, the CDR3 is TGTGCCAGCAGCTTGACAGCTTCTGGGGCCAACGTCCTGACTTTC.

This clonotype was detected a few times. The CDR3: CSARDIVREATDTQYF. The CDR3, as DNA: TGCAGTGCTAGAGATATCGTCAGGGAGGCCACAGATACGCAGTATTTT. This chain uses TRBV20-1 with TRBJ2-3, with D tentatively TRBD2 (6 bases). Germline CDR1 is DFQATT and CDR2 is SNEGSKA (reference sequence). The CDR3 is 16 residues long. V dropped 0 bases and J dropped 2 bases, with 15 bases sitting between them.

The gene calls are TRBV7-2 and TRBJ2-7; 7 positions agree with TRBD2. Germline CDR1 SGHTA, CDR2 FQGNSA. The ends lost 5 bases at V and 2 bases at J; junction bases unmatched: 12. The CDR3 sequence is 16 residues long. This chain's CDR3 is CASSLDSGTTTYEQYF. Written as DNA, the CDR3 is TGTGCCAGCAGCCTGGACTCCGGGACTACGACCTACGAGCAGTACTTC. The full variable domain, rest sourced from reference TRBV7-2 and TRBJ2-7, is GAGVSQSPSNKVTEKGKDVELRCDPISGHTALYWYRQSLGQGLEFLIYFQGNSAPDKSGLPSDRFSAERTGGSVSTLTIQRTQQEDSAVYLCASSLDSGTTTYEQYFGPGTRLTVT.

In its sample, this clonotype was seen a few times. This chain links TRBV12-3 or TRBV12-4 with TRBJ2-5, with TRBD1 matching over 11 bases. The CDR3 is 17 amino acids. V trimming: 3 bases; J trimming: 5 bases; junction bases outside the gene matches: 11. The CDR3 DNA follows: TGTGCCAGCAGTTTCTCCTACCGGGACAGGGGGAGGGAGACCCAGTACTTC. Protein: CASSFSYRDRGRETQYF.

This clonotype was recorded at least ten times. The CDR3: CSARTPGLAGVDTQYF. CDR3 sequence (DNA): TGCAGTGCTAGGACCCCGGGACTAGCGGGAGTGGATACGCAGTATTTT. This chain joins TRBV20-1 and TRBJ2-3; 14 nucleotides line up with TRBD2. Germline V CDR1 and CDR2: DFQATT, SNEGSKA (reference sequence). The CDR3 is 16 amino acids. V trimming: 3 bases; J trimming: 6 bases; junction bases outside the gene matches: 8.

This clonotype was found many times. V and J are TRBV29-1 and TRBJ2-1; 8 positions agree with TRBD1. Trimming at V came to 7 bases and at J to 6 bases, leaving 11 bases not matched to a gene. Germline lookup yields CDR1 SQVTM and CDR2 ANQGSEA. The CDR3 has 14 residues. CDR3 nucleotides: TGCAGCGCCCAAGGGCCAGGGGGCGTCAATGAGCAGTTCTTC. Translated: CSAQGPGGVNEQFF.

This clonotype turned up a few times. The rearrangement uses TRBV7-3 and TRBJ2-1, with TRBD1 identical over 7 bases. Per germline, CDR1 SGHTA and CDR2 FQGTGA. This CDR3 is 17 amino acids long. V lost 0 bases and J lost 1; bases outside the gene matches: 6. CDR3 nucleotide sequence: TGTGCCAGCAGCTTAACGAGGACAGGATTATCCTACAATGAGCAGTTCTTC. Amino acids: CASSLTRTGLSYNEQFF. The full variable domain, rest sourced from reference TRBV7-3 and TRBJ2-1, is GAGVSQTPSNKVTEKGKYVELRCDPISGHTALYWYRQSLGQGPEFLIYFQGTGAADDSGLPNDRFFAVRPEGSVSTLKIQRTERGDSAVYLCASSLTRTGLSYNEQFFGPGTRLTVL.

This clonotype was counted between two and nine times. This chain links TRBV6-2 or TRBV6-3 with TRBJ2-1, with D maybe TRBD2 (5 bases). Between the trimmed V and J ends, which lost 6 bases and 6 bases, there was a span of 21 bases. This CDR3 spans 16 amino acids. CDR1 and CDR2 from the germline V gene are MNHEY and SVGEGT. DNA for the CDR3: TGTGCCAGCAGCCACGCGGCGCGGGTAACCGTCAATGAGCAGTTCTTC. Its protein is CASSHAARVTVNEQFF.

The chain carries TRBV7-8 and TRBJ1-5, with unresolved D. The germline V gene has CDR1 SGHVS and CDR2 FQNEAQ. This CDR3 comprises 13 residues. V was trimmed by 5 bases and J by 4 bases, leaving 9 bases between them. The CDR3 nucleotides are TGTGCCAGCAGCCAGTTGGCAAATCAGCCCCAGCATTTT. It encodes CASSQLANQPQHF.